A selection of T cell receptor beta chains follows, all from one sample in a study of blood T cell repertoires in COVID-19. Generated by immunoSEQ multiplex PCR, the TCRdb table keeps only in-frame clones and is missing some. The sample has around 45,000 clones, about nine tenths seen once. The specimen sequenced was peripheral blood. The receptors here all came from a man in his fifties or sixties with active COVID-19. The CDR3 runs from the conserved cysteine through the conserved F or W. The D gene is left open where the match is weak. A row's size may be missing; if present it is once, few, many or a size class.

>NA|TRBJ1-1|NA|TRBV10-3
TGTGCCATCAGTGAAACGGGACAAGGAGCTTTCTTT
CAISETGQGAFF
>NA|TRBJ2-2|TRBD2|TRBV5-1
TGCGCCAGCAGCATGAGTACCGGGACTAGCGGGGGGTCGAACACCGGGGAGCTGTTTTTT
CASSMSTGTSGGSNTGELFF
>NA|TRBJ2-2|NA|TRBV5-1
TGCGCCAGCAGCGTAGGCACTACCCGACCTAACACCGGGGAGCTGTTTTTT
CASSVGTTRPNTGELFF
>NA|TRBJ1-6|NA|TRBV27
TGTGCCAGCAGTTTAGGCGGGAGCTCCTATAATTCACCCCTCCACTTT
CASSLGGSSYNSPLHF
>NA|TRBJ2-7|TRBD1|TRBV11-1
TGTGCCAGCAGCTTATCGTCGAACAGGGGGTACGAGCAGTACTTC
CASSLSSNRGYEQYF
>NA|TRBJ2-3|TRBD2|TRBV29-1
TGCAGCGTTGAAGCGCCCCAGTTGGTGGCGGGGGGGCCCACAGATACGCAGTATTTT
CSVEAPQLVAGGPTDTQYF
>NA|TRBJ1-4|NA|TRBV28
TGTGCCAGCACCAAGGGACAAGTACGGGAAAAACTGTTTTTT
CASTKGQVREKLFF
>few|TRBJ1-5|NA|TRBV9
TGTGCCAGCAGCGCCGCGGGAAGTGCAAATCAGCCCCAGCATTTT
CASSAAGSANQPQHF
>NA|TRBJ1-6|NA|TRBV3-1/TRBV3-2
TGTGCCAGCAGCCAAGATTCAGGGCGAGTGCGGAATTCACCCCTCCACTTT
CASSQDSGRVRNSPLHF
>NA|TRBJ1-2|TRBD1|TRBV10-2
TGCGCCAGCACCGGGACAGAGAAAAATTACTATGGCTACACCTTC
CASTGTEKNYYGYTF
>NA|TRBJ2-1|TRBD1|TRBV29-1
TGCAGCGCTCTCCGGGACAGGGGTCCCAATGAGCAGTTCTTC
CSALRDRGPNEQFF
>NA|TRBJ1-6|NA|TRBV3-1/TRBV3-2
TGTGCCAGCAGCCAAGGGTACACGGGGAATTCACCCCTCCACTTT
CASSQGYTGNSPLHF
>NA|TRBJ2-5|NA|TRBV5-5
TGTGCCAGCAGCTCCGGGACAACCGAATACAAGTACTTC
CASSSGTTEYKYF
>NA|TRBJ2-5|TRBD2|TRBV9
TGTGCCAGCAGCGTAGGAGCGGGAGTTGGAGAGACCCAGTACTTC
CASSVGAGVGETQYF
>NA|TRBJ2-7|TRBD2|TRBV7-2
TGTGCCAGCAGCTTAGCCAGCGGGGGAACCCACGAGCAGTACTTC
CASSLASGGTHEQYF
>NA|TRBJ1-1|TRBD1|TRBV18
TGTGCCAGCTCACCGGGGACAGGGGGAGAGGCTTTCTTT
CASSPGTGGEAFF
>NA|TRBJ2-2|TRBD2|TRBV28
TGTGCCAGCAGTTCTCCTTCGACTAGCGGGGACACCGGGGAGCTGTTTTTT
CASSSPSTSGDTGELFF
>few|TRBJ2-1|NA|TRBV24-1
TGTGCCACCAGTGTCGTGGGCACACACACGAATGAGCAGTTCTTC
CATSVVGTHTNEQFF
>few|TRBJ2-7|TRBD1|TRBV27
TGTGCCAGCAGTTTAGGCCGACAGGGGCTGGGCTACGAGCAGTACTTC
CASSLGRQGLGYEQYF
>few|TRBJ2-7|TRBD1|TRBV25-1
TGTGCCAGCAGTTCGGACAGGAACTACGAGCAGTACTTC
CASSSDRNYEQYF
>once|TRBJ2-1|TRBD1|TRBV28
TGTGCCAGCAGACAGGGGGCCTACAATGAGCAGTTCTTC
CASRQGAYNEQFF
>NA|TRBJ2-5|NA|TRBV5-1
TGCGCCAGCAGCTTGGACAGAATATCCTATGAGACCCAGTACTTC
CASSLDRISYETQYF
>NA|TRBJ1-2|TRBD1|TRBV6-6
TGTGCCAGCAGGAGACAGGGATGGGACTATGGCTACACCTTC
CASRRQGWDYGYTF
>NA|TRBJ2-5|NA|TRBV27
TGTGCCACCCAGGTGGAGGGACAAGAGACCCAGTACTTC
CATQVEGQETQYF
>NA|TRBJ1-4|TRBD1|TRBV27
TGTGCCAGCAGTAGACAGGGTTTTGGTGAAAAACTGTTTTTT
CASSRQGFGEKLFF
>NA|TRBJ1-4|TRBD1|TRBV6-1
TGTGCCAGCAGTGAAGGGACAGGGGAAAAACTGTTTTTT
CASSEGTGEKLFF